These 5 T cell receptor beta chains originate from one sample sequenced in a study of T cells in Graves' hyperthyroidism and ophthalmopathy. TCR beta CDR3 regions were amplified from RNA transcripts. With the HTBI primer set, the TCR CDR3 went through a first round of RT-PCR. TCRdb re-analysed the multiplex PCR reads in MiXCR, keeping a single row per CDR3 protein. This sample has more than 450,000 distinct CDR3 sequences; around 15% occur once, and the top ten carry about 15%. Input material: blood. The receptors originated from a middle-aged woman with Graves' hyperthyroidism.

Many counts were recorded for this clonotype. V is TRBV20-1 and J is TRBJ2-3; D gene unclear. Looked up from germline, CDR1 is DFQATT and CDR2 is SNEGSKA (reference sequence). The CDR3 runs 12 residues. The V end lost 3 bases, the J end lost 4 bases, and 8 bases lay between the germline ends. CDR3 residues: CSASADPDTQYF. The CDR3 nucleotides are TGCAGTGCTAGCGCAGACCCAGATACGCAGTATTTT.

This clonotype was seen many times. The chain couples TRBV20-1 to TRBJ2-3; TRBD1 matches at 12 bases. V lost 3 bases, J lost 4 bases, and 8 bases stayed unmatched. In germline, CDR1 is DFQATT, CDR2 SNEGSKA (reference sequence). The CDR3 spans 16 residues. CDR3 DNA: TGCAGTGCTAGGCACGGGGACAGGGGGCGCCCAGATACGCAGTATTTT. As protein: CSARHGDRGRPDTQYF.

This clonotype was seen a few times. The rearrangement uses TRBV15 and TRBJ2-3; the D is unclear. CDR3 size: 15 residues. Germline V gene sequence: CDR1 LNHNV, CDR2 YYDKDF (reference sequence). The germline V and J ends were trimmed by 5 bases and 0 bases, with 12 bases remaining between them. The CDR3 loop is CATSSSEGSTDTQYF. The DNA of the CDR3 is TGTGCCACCAGCTCCTCGGAAGGGAGCACAGATACGCAGTATTTT.

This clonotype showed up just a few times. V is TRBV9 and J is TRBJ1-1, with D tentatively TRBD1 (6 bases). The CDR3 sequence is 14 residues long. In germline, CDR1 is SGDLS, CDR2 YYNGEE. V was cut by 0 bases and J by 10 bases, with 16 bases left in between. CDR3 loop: CASSVEGERLVAFF. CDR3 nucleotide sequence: TGTGCCAGCAGCGTAGAGGGGGAACGACTAGTAGCTTTCTTT.

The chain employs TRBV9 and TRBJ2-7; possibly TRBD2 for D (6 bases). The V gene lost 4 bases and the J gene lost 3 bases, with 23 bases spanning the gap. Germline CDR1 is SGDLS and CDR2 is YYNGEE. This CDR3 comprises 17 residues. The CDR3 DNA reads TGTGCCAGCAGCCTAGGAGGGAAAGGGCAGGGAGTCTACGAGCAGTACTTC. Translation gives CASSLGGKGQGVYEQYF. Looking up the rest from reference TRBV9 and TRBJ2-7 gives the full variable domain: DSGVTQTPKHLITATGQRVTLRCSPRSGDLSVYWYQQSLDQGLQFLIQYYNGEERAKGNILERFSAQQFPDLHSELNLSSLELGDSALYFCASSLGGKGQGVYEQYFGPGTRLTVT.